The 9 T cell receptor beta chains in this list originate from one sample, sequenced in a study of blood T cell repertoires in COVID-19. TCRdb's table, derived via immunoSEQ multiplex PCR, lists solely in-frame clones and lacks some. This sample has approximately 310,000 clones, with around 87% found just once. Sequencing was performed on peripheral blood. These receptor sequences come from a woman aged 45-65 years who had recovered from COVID-19.

J is TRBJ2-1 and V is TRBV6-5; D remains unclear. The CDR3 consists of 13 residues. Trimming took 2 bases from V and 15 from J, leaving 17 bases between them. The germline V gene has CDR1 MNHEY and CDR2 SVGAGI. The CDR3 bases are TGTGCCAGCAGTTACCGAGAGGCGTCAAGTCCGTTCTTC. Its protein product is CASSYREASSPFF.

Note on this clone: Distinct nucleotide sequences in the sample also encode this CDR3. The rearrangement joins TRBV2 to TRBJ1-2; possibly TRBD1 for D (5 bases). V gave up 6 bases and J gave up 1 base, with 9 bases separating them. The CDR3 has 13 residues. Germline V lookup: CDR1 SNHLY, CDR2 FYNNEI. Written as DNA, the CDR3 is TGTGCCAGCAGCCCGGGACTTAACTATGGCTACACCTTC. Translated: CASSPGLNYGYTF.

This chain uses TRBV12-3 or TRBV12-4 with TRBJ1-5, with a tentative D call TRBD1 (5 bases). The CDR3 is 13 residues long. V gave up 3 bases and J gave up 7 bases, with 10 bases separating them. CDR3 in amino acids: CASSFGGFQPQHF. CDR3 coding DNA: TGTGCCAGCAGTTTTGGGGGGTTCCAGCCCCAGCATTTT.

The genes are TRBV13 and TRBJ2-2; D unclear. Trimming left V 2 bases short and J 6 bases short, with 4 bases between. The CDR3 has 12 residues. In germline, CDR1 is PRHDT, CDR2 FYEKMQ (reference sequence). The chain's CDR3 is CASSLLPGELFF. CDR3 DNA sequence: TGTGCCAGCAGCTTACTCCCCGGGGAGCTGTTTTTT.

The chain recombines TRBV28 with TRBJ2-1; maybe TRBD1 (5 bases). Germline CDR1 and CDR2: MDHEN and SYDVKM. The CDR3 runs 11 residues. Trimming pared 9 bases from V and 7 bases from J, leaving 10 bases between. The CDR3: CASGAKNEQFF. In DNA form, the CDR3 reads TGTGCCAGTGGGGCCAAAAATGAGCAGTTCTTC.

This sequence joins TRBV19 and TRBJ1-4; 9 nucleotides line up with TRBD1. Germline CDR1 and CDR2: LNHDA and SQIVND (reference sequence). The length of the CDR3 is 14 residues. V lost 9 bases and J lost 8; bases outside the gene matches: 10. The CDR3 sequence is CASRLRDRDEKLFF. Here the CDR3 DNA reads TGTGCCAGCCGTCTCCGGGACAGGGACGAAAAACTGTTTTTT.

DNA for the CDR3: TGTGCCAGCAAACCCCAGAGCACAGATACGCAGTATTTT. It translates to CASKPQSTDTQYF. The chain employs TRBV28 and TRBJ2-3; D not resolved. Germline CDR1 MDHEN, CDR2 SYDVKM. V was shortened by 7 bases and J by 0 bases, with 8 bases between the two germline ends. The CDR3 consists of 13 residues.

The rearrangement links TRBV6-6 to TRBJ1-5, with 9 nucleotides matching TRBD1. Germline CDR1 reads MNHNY; CDR2 reads SVGAGI (reference sequence). With V trimmed by 7 bases and J by 7 bases, 8 bases remained unmatched. This CDR3 has 14 amino acids. This CDR3 reads CASKQQGAEQPQHF. The CDR3 bases are TGTGCCAGCAAACAACAGGGGGCTGAGCAGCCCCAGCATTTT.

This clone is a singleton in its sample. V gene TRBV4-3 combines with J gene TRBJ1-6; 10 nucleotides agree with TRBD1. The CDR3 is made up of 16 amino acids. V shed 3 bases, J shed 8 bases, and the junction held 7 bases outside the gene matches. CDR1 LGHNA and CDR2 YSLEER come from the germline V gene. The CDR3 nucleotides read TGCGCCAGCAGCCATGAAGCCGGGACAGGGGATTCACCCCTCCACTTT. Translating gives CASSHEAGTGDSPLHF.